The 18 T cell receptor beta chains given below trace back to one sample, sequenced in a study of blood T cell repertoires in COVID-19. The repertoire was sequenced with immunoSEQ multiplex PCR; TCRdb's copy has only in-frame clones and lacks some. Altogether approximately 110,000 clones are present, 82% being singletons, with the ten largest covering roughly 8.2%. The material sequenced was peripheral blood. Source of these receptors: a man in his 70s with acute or convalescent COVID-19.

Only one count was recorded for this clone. V usage is TRBV12-3 or TRBV12-4 and J usage is TRBJ1-5, with D possibly TRBD1 on 5 matching bases. The V end lost 6 bases, the J end lost 6 bases, and 12 bases lay between the germline ends. This CDR3 has 13 amino acids. The CDR3 region has the DNA TGTGCCAGCAGCCTAAATCAGGGTCAGCCCCAGCATTTT. Its protein product is CASSLNQGQPQHF.

The chain employs TRBV5-4 and TRBJ2-7, with 7 bases matching TRBD2. V lost 0 bases and J lost 5; bases outside the gene matches: 8. The CDR3 is made up of 15 amino acids. Germline-derived CDR1 and CDR2 are SGHNT and YYREEE (reference sequence). The CDR3 reads CASSLGDGRGDEQYF. The CDR3, as DNA: TGTGCCAGCAGCTTGGGGGATGGGAGGGGAGACGAGCAGTACTTC.

The genes are TRBV6-5 and TRBJ2-1; 14 nucleotides match TRBD2. Germline CDR1 reads MNHEY; CDR2 reads SVGAGI. The CDR3 has 15 residues. J lost 7 bases, V lost 8 bases, and 7 bases had no gene match. DNA of the CDR3: TGTGCCAGCGTAGGACTAGCGGGAGGCGCGAATGAGCAGTTCTTC. Translated: CASVGLAGGANEQFF.

This clone was counted a few times. The chain links TRBV3-1 (or the pseudogene TRBV3-2) to TRBJ2-1; a possible D gene is TRBD1 (6 bases). This CDR3 region has 13 residues. Trimming took off 1 base at V and 6 bases at J, with 7 bases between the two ends. Looked up from germline, CDR1 is LGHDT and CDR2 is YNNKEL (reference sequence). The CDR3 DNA is TGTGCCAGCAGCCAAGCAGGGGTCAATGAGCAGTTCTTC. As protein: CASSQAGVNEQFF.

In this sample, this clone turned up once. V is TRBV18 and J is TRBJ2-7; D remains ambiguous. CDR1 is KGHSH and CDR2 is LQKENI in the germline V gene. With 0 bases removed from V and 2 bases from J, the gap between germline ends came to 8 bases. The CDR3 loop spans 14 amino acids. The CDR3 coding sequence is TGTGCCAGCTCACCACCTAGCCGCCCCTACGAGCAGTACTTC. Translation: CASSPPSRPYEQYF. The whole variable domain, remainder taken from reference TRBV18 and TRBJ2-7, is NAGVMQNPRHLVRRRGQEARLRCSPMKGHSHVYWYRQLPEEGLKFMVYLQKENIIDESGMPKERFSAEFPKEGPSILRIQQVVRGDSAAYFCASSPPSRPYEQYFGPGTRLTVT.

The V gene is TRBV7-2, the J gene TRBJ2-7, with TRBD2 matching 11 bases. Germline loops: CDR1 SGHTA, CDR2 FQGNSA. The CDR3 contains 15 residues. V shed 6 bases and J 2 bases; nucleotides not matched to a gene: 6. CDR3: CASSVSGRDTYEQYF. The CDR3 coding sequence is TGTGCCAGCAGTGTTAGCGGGAGGGACACCTACGAGCAGTACTTC.

The gene calls are TRBV29-1 and TRBJ1-2; 8 bases agree with TRBD1. Looked up from germline, CDR1 is SQVTM and CDR2 is ANQGSEA. V was pared by 6 bases and J by 7 bases, with 7 bases of the junction left unmatched. CDR3 length: 12 amino acids. CDR3 DNA sequence: TGCAGCGTGGCTGGGACAGGTGCTGGCTACACCTTC. Translated: CSVAGTGAGYTF.

The chain uses TRBV6-5 and TRBJ1-1, with 8 positions matching TRBD1. The V gene end was trimmed by 2 bases and the J gene end by 6 bases; junction bases not matched to a gene: 8. The CDR3 consists of 15 residues. CDR1 and CDR2 from the germline V gene are MNHEY and SVGAGI. The CDR3 nucleotides are TGTGCCAGCAGTTACACCGGACAGGGAGTCGCTGAAGCTTTCTTT. Encoded protein: CASSYTGQGVAEAFF.

The chain uses TRBV25-1 and TRBJ2-7, with TRBD1 identical over 9 bases. Germline trimming cut 1 base from V and 2 bases from J; bases unmatched to any gene: 9. There are 17 residues in the CDR3. The germline V gene has CDR1 MGHDK and CDR2 SYGVNS. CDR3 coding DNA: TGTGCCAGCAGTGAATCGGGGATGCGGGACAGGGCCTACGAGCAGTACTTC. It specifies CASSESGMRDRAYEQYF.

The chain uses TRBV28 and TRBJ2-1, with 13 bases aligning to TRBD2. Germline loops: CDR1 MDHEN, CDR2 SYDVKM. The V segment lost 5 bases and the J segment 6 bases; nucleotides outside the gene matches: 7. This CDR3 spans 16 amino acids. This CDR3 is CASSLKGLAGSNEQFF. The CDR3 DNA reads TGTGCCAGCAGTCTAAAGGGACTAGCGGGAAGCAATGAGCAGTTCTTC.

The gene calls are TRBV9 and TRBJ1-3; TRBD1 aligns across 8 bases. The junction had 4 bases not matched to a gene; V was cut back by 4 bases and J by 4 bases. The CDR3 totals 14 residues. Germline V gene data show CDR1 as SGDLS and CDR2 as YYNGEE. The chain's CDR3 is CASSQGASGNTIYF. Here the CDR3 DNA reads TGTGCCAGCAGCCAGGGGGCATCCGGAAACACCATATATTTT.

This sequence joins TRBV15 and TRBJ1-4; D gene ambiguous. This CDR3 is built from 16 residues. Germline V gene data show CDR1 as LNHNV and CDR2 as YYDKDF (reference sequence). V lost 0 bases and J lost 7, with 15 bases in between. CDR3 sequence: CATSRDLTRGGEKLFF. The CDR3, as DNA: TGTGCCACCAGCAGAGATTTAACCCGAGGCGGTGAAAAACTGTTTTTT.

At least ten counts were recorded for this clone. The rearrangement links TRBV10-3 to TRBJ2-2; 10 bases match TRBD1. The ends lost 5 bases at V and 6 bases at J; junction bases unmatched: 3. Germline loops: CDR1 ENHRY, CDR2 SYGVKD. The CDR3 is made up of 14 amino acids. In nucleotides, the CDR3 is TGTGCCATCAGTTCGACAGGGGGCCCCGGGGAGCTGTTTTTT. This translates into CAISSTGGPGELFF.

This clone is a singleton in its sample. The chain carries TRBV5-1 and TRBJ1-2; TRBD1 matches at 7 bases. Trimming at V came to 2 bases and at J to 7 bases, leaving 5 bases not matched to a gene. The germline CDR1 and CDR2 sequences are SGHRS and YFSETQ. This CDR3 has 13 amino acids. CDR3 region: CASSLQGLSGYTF. The CDR3 coding sequence is TGCGCCAGCAGCTTACAGGGGCTGTCTGGCTACACCTTC.

In its sample, this clone was seen a few times. J is TRBJ1-1 and V is TRBV5-1; D may be TRBD1 (6 bases). There are 16 residues in the CDR3. Germline CDR1 is SGHRS and CDR2 is YFSETQ. The germline V and J ends were trimmed by 4 bases and 1 base, with 17 bases remaining between them. This chain's CDR3 is CASSSRGAAGNTEAFF. The CDR3 nucleotides read TGCGCCAGCAGCAGCCGGGGGGCGGCAGGGAACACTGAAGCTTTCTTT.

The gene calls are TRBV10-3 and TRBJ1-2; possibly TRBD1 for D (6 bases). The CDR3 is 12 residues long. Germline CDR1 ENHRY, CDR2 SYGVKD. With 3 bases removed from V and 5 bases from J, the gap between germline ends came to 7 bases. For the CDR3, the DNA is TGTGCCATCAGTGATGGGACATATGGCTACACCTTC. It specifies CAISDGTYGYTF.

The chain combines TRBV4-2 with TRBJ1-5; tentative D call: TRBD1 (5 bases). This CDR3 has 16 amino acids. Trimming pared 0 bases from V and 0 bases from J, leaving 9 bases between. The germline gives CDR1 LGHNA, CDR2 YNFKEQ. The CDR3 here is CASSQDPGVSNQPQHF. In DNA form, the CDR3 reads TGTGCCAGCAGCCAAGACCCGGGGGTTAGCAATCAGCCCCAGCATTTT.

This chain joins TRBV10-3 and TRBJ2-5, with TRBD2 matching 7 bases. The CDR3 is 14 amino acids. Germline loops: CDR1 ENHRY, CDR2 SYGVKD. Unmatched junction bases numbered 4, after V lost 5 bases and J lost 1 base. The chain's CDR3 is CAISLAGLQETQYF. CDR3 DNA: TGTGCCATCAGTTTAGCGGGCCTCCAAGAGACCCAGTACTTC.